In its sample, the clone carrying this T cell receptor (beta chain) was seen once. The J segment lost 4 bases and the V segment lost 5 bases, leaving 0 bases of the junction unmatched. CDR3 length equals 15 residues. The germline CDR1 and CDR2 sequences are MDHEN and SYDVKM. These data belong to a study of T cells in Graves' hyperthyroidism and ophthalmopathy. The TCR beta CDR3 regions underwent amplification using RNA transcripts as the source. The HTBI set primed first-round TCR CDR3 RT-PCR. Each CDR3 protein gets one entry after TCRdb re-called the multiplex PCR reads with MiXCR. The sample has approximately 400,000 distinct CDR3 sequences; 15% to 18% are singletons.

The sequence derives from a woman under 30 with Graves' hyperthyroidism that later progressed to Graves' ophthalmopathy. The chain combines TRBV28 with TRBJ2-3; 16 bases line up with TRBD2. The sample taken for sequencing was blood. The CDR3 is CASSGTSGRADTQYF. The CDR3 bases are TGTGCCAGCAGTGGGACTAGCGGGAGGGCAGATACGCAGTATTTT.